What follows is one T cell receptor beta chain and its context. The germline V and J ends were trimmed by 4 bases and 0 bases, with 7 bases remaining between them. CDR3 length equals 14 residues. CDR1 is MNHNS and CDR2 is SASEGT in the germline V gene. This record belongs to a study of technical replicates of blood from several donors. Some clones are missing from TCRdb's copy, which holds only in-frame ones; the method was immunoSEQ multiplex PCR. The sample has approximately 60,000 clones, more than 75% seen once. Sample: PBMCs. The clonotype was recovered from a human donor in good health. Some clones in this sample may be carry-over from other donors' samples. This rearrangement joins TRBV6-1 to TRBJ2-1; no definite D call. CDR3 bases: TGTGCCAGCAGTGTACGGAGCTCCTACAATGAGCAGTTCTTC. Translating it yields CASSVRSSYNEQFF.